What follows are 30 T cell receptor beta chains derived from one specimen sequenced in a study of blood T cell repertoires in COVID-19. Profiled with immunoSEQ multiplex PCR; TCRdb holds only in-frame clones, not every one. The sample contains 210,000 or so clones, 70% to 90% of which appear only once. Source material: PBMCs or T cells enriched from blood (not recorded which). Source of these receptors: a woman aged 40 to 49 with acute COVID-19.

The table lists this clone with a few counts. The chain carries TRBV19 and TRBJ2-2, with 9 bases aligning to TRBD2. Germline-derived CDR1 and CDR2 are LNHDA and SQIVND (reference sequence). The CDR3 totals 17 residues. Trimming at V came to 7 bases and at J to 2 bases, leaving 11 bases not matched to a gene. This CDR3 reads CASTPWVAGVNTGELFF. CDR3 in DNA: TGTGCCAGTACTCCCTGGGTAGCGGGGGTAAACACCGGGGAGCTGTTTTTT.

Comment on this clone: This same CDR3 is encoded by further DNA sequences in the sample. The gene calls are TRBV15 and TRBJ2-5, with 7 bases fitting TRBD1. The CDR3 has 14 amino acids. The V gene end was trimmed by 0 bases and the J gene end by 2 bases; junction bases not matched to a gene: 0. Germline V gene lookup returns CDR1 LNHNV and CDR2 YYDKDF (reference sequence). CDR3 residues: CATSRDRGQETQYF. The CDR3 coding sequence is TGTGCCACCAGCAGAGACAGGGGGCAAGAGACCCAGTACTTC. Full variable domain (outside the CDR3, taken from reference TRBV15 and TRBJ2-5): DAMVIQNPRYQVTQFGKPVTLSCSQTLNHNVMYWYQQKSSQAPKLLFHYYDKDFNNEADTPDNFQSRRPNTSFCFLDIRSPGLGDTAMYLCATSRDRGQETQYFGPGTRLLVL.

This clone was observed many times. The chain employs TRBV9 and TRBJ2-1; D not certain. This CDR3 contains 12 residues. The germline V and J ends were trimmed by 4 bases and 9 bases, with 11 bases remaining between them. Germline V CDR1 and CDR2: SGDLS, YYNGEE. CDR3 region: CASSPILGEQFF. The CDR3 nucleotides read TGTGCCAGCAGCCCTATCCTAGGTGAGCAGTTCTTC.

V and J are TRBV30 and TRBJ1-2, with TRBD1 matching 7 bases. This CDR3 contains 13 residues. Looked up from germline, CDR1 is GTSNPN and CDR2 is SVGIG (reference sequence). Germline trimming cut 1 base from V and 7 bases from J; bases unmatched to any gene: 6. CDR3 loop: CAWSEEGAGGYTF. CDR3 in DNA: TGTGCCTGGAGTGAGGAGGGGGCAGGTGGCTACACCTTC. The complete variable domain, with remaining parts taken from reference TRBV30 and TRBJ1-2, reads SQTIHQWPATLVQPVGSPLSLECTVEGTSNPNLYWYRQAAGRGLQLLFYSVGIGQISSEVPQNLSASRPQDRQFILSSKKLLLSDSGFYLCAWSEEGAGGYTFGSGTRLTVV.

The chain links TRBV9 to TRBJ1-1; a weak D match, TRBD1 (6 bases). Germline loops: CDR1 SGDLS, CDR2 YYNGEE. V shed 2 bases and J shed 4 bases, with 15 bases lying between them. The CDR3 covers 15 residues. CDR3 sequence reads: CASSVTGNGGTEAFF. The CDR3, as DNA: TGTGCCAGCAGCGTCACAGGGAATGGTGGCACTGAAGCTTTCTTT.

The chain is built from TRBV9 and TRBJ1-2; D might be TRBD1 (6 bases). Trimming took 0 bases from V and 2 from J, leaving 11 bases between them. The germline V gene has CDR1 SGDLS and CDR2 YYNGEE. This CDR3 spans 15 amino acids. The CDR3 reads CASSVVAGANYGYTF. In DNA, the CDR3 is TGTGCCAGCAGCGTAGTTGCAGGGGCGAACTATGGCTACACCTTC.

The V and J genes are TRBV27 and TRBJ1-6, with 9 bases that match TRBD1. The CDR3 covers 15 residues. Germline CDR1 reads MNHEY; CDR2 reads SMNVEV (reference sequence). V lost 5 bases, J lost 13 bases, and 12 bases stayed unmatched. CDR3 amino acids: CASSGGQGRTQPLHF. The CDR3 DNA follows: TGTGCCAGCAGTGGGGGACAGGGCCGCACCCAGCCCCTCCACTTT.

The chain uses TRBV2 and TRBJ1-5, with TRBD1 identical over 8 bases. V was clipped by 3 bases and J by 14 bases; unmatched bases: 3. Germline V CDR1 and CDR2: SNHLY, FYNNEI. CDR3 length: 11 amino acids. In DNA, the CDR3 is TGTGCCAGCAGTGACTTGGGACAGGAGCATTTT. Translating gives CASSDLGQEHF.

V and J are TRBV7-8 and TRBJ2-3; 8 nucleotides line up with TRBD1. V was pared by 5 bases and J by 3 bases, with 13 bases of the junction left unmatched. The CDR3 has 17 residues. CDR1 is SGHVS and CDR2 is FQNEAQ in the germline V gene. The CDR3 region is CASSILRDRRWTDTQYF. The CDR3 nucleotides read TGTGCCAGCAGCATACTCCGGGACAGGAGGTGGACAGATACGCAGTATTTT.

The rearrangement links TRBV7-2 to TRBJ2-7; TRBD2 matches at 9 bases. With V trimmed by 4 bases and J by 2 bases, 9 bases remained unmatched. The CDR3 has 16 residues. Germline CDR1 reads SGHTA; CDR2 reads FQGNSA. The CDR3 protein is CASSSQAGGSPYEQYF. The CDR3 DNA follows: TGTGCCAGCAGCTCCCAAGCGGGAGGCTCTCCCTACGAGCAGTACTTC.

V gene TRBV28 combines with J gene TRBJ2-7, with 8 bases fitting TRBD1. The CDR3 has 13 residues. The germline gives CDR1 MDHEN, CDR2 SYDVKM. V was pared by 4 bases and J by 7 bases, with 6 bases of the junction left unmatched. CDR3: CASSSGQGREQYF. The CDR3 DNA is TGTGCCAGCAGTTCAGGACAGGGCCGTGAGCAGTACTTC.

This rearrangement joins TRBV6-5 to TRBJ1-1; TRBD1 might be the D (5 bases). Germline loops: CDR1 MNHEY, CDR2 SVGAGI. The CDR3 covers 15 residues. The ends were cut back, 2 bases at V and 0 bases at J, with 10 bases in the middle. CDR3 amino acids: CASSYEPGLNTEAFF. The CDR3, as DNA: TGTGCCAGCAGTTACGAGCCAGGGCTGAACACTGAAGCTTTCTTT.

The rearrangement links TRBV4-2 to TRBJ1-6; no firm D call. Germline V CDR1 and CDR2: LGHNA, YNFKEQ. The CDR3 contains 16 residues. Trimming shortened V by 4 bases and J by 2 bases, and 12 bases separated the two germline ends. The CDR3 bases are TGTGCCAGCAGCCCCCCGGCGGGCGCCTATAATTCACCCCTCCACTTT. This translates into CASSPPAGAYNSPLHF.

CDR3 sequence: CASSLAAGAREKLFF. CDR3 nucleotide sequence: TGTGCCAGCAGCTTAGCCGCAGGGGCAAGGGAAAAACTGTTTTTT. The J gene is TRBJ1-4, the V gene TRBV7-2; possibly TRBD1 for D (6 bases). Germline V gene data show CDR1 as SGHTA and CDR2 as FQGNSA. The germline V and J ends were trimmed by 0 bases and 8 bases, with 13 bases remaining between them. The CDR3 is 15 amino acids.

This chain joins TRBV28 and TRBJ1-1, with TRBD1 as a possible D gene (6 bases). Between the trimmed V and J ends, which lost 0 bases and 1 base, there was a span of 6 bases. Germline V gene sequence: CDR1 MDHEN, CDR2 SYDVKM. This CDR3 comprises 14 residues. This CDR3 is CASSLWTGNTEAFF. DNA of the CDR3: TGTGCCAGCAGTTTATGGACAGGGAACACTGAAGCTTTCTTT.

The V gene is TRBV5-6, the J gene TRBJ2-1; weak D call: TRBD2 (5 bases). The germline V gene encodes CDR1 SGHDT and CDR2 YYEEEE. The CDR3 sequence is 15 residues long. V was shortened by 3 bases and J by 5 bases, with 15 bases between the two germline ends. The CDR3 spells CASSWRLQSHNEQFF. The CDR3 bases are TGTGCCAGCAGCTGGAGGTTGCAGTCCCACAATGAGCAGTTCTTC. Combining the CDR3 with reference TRBV5-6 and TRBJ2-1 gives the whole variable domain DAGVTQSPTHLIKTRGQQVTLRCSPKSGHDTVSWYQQALGQGPQFIFQYYEEEERQRGNFPDRFSGHQFPNYSSELNVNALLLGDSALYLCASSWRLQSHNEQFFGPGTRLTVL.

There are a few counts of this clone. The chain links TRBV24-1 to TRBJ1-5, with D unresolved. Germline V gene sequence: CDR1 KGHDR, CDR2 SFDVKD. The CDR3 runs to 12 residues. Trimming left V 5 bases short and J 5 bases short, with 6 bases between. CDR3 coding DNA: TGTGCCACCAGTGCCGGTTATCAGCCCCAGCATTTT. It translates to CATSAGYQPQHF.

This clone appeared a single time. This sequence joins TRBV19 and TRBJ1-5, with TRBD1 matching 7 bases. After removal of 3 bases from V and 0 bases from J, the junction contained 8 bases not matched to a gene. Germline V CDR1 and CDR2: LNHDA, SQIVND (reference sequence). This CDR3 is 17 amino acids long. CDR3 protein: CASSIRTGRDSNQPQHF. The CDR3 DNA follows: TGTGCCAGTAGTATTCGGACAGGCAGGGATAGCAATCAGCCCCAGCATTTT. Drawing the rest from reference TRBV19 and TRBJ1-5, the complete variable domain is DGGITQSPKYLFRKEGQNVTLSCEQNLNHDAMYWYRQDPGQGLRLIYYSQIVNDFQKGDIAEGYSVSREKKESFPLTVTSAQKNPTAFYLCASSIRTGRDSNQPQHFGDGTRLSIL.

The chain has TRBV19 and TRBJ1-5, with 11 positions matching TRBD1. V shed 9 bases, J shed 6 bases, and the junction held 7 bases outside the gene matches. Germline lookup yields CDR1 LNHDA and CDR2 SQIVND (reference sequence). The CDR3 consists of 14 residues. The CDR3 spells CASEDRGQGQPQHF. CDR3 DNA: TGTGCCAGCGAGGACAGGGGGCAGGGTCAGCCCCAGCATTTT.

The J gene is TRBJ2-3, the V gene TRBV5-6; D gene ambiguous. Germline values: CDR1 SGHDT, CDR2 YYEEEE. V lost 2 bases, J lost 0 bases, and 7 bases lay in between. The CDR3 spans 14 residues. In DNA form, the CDR3 reads TGTGCCAGCAGCTTCGTAGTGAGCACAGATACGCAGTATTTT. Translation: CASSFVVSTDTQYF.

This clone came up a few times. The chain couples TRBV28 to TRBJ1-3; perhaps TRBD1 as D (5 bases). Germline assignment: CDR1 MDHEN and CDR2 SYDVKM. V dropped 5 bases and J dropped 4 bases, with 6 bases sitting between them. This CDR3 comprises 12 residues. In DNA form, the CDR3 reads TGTGCCAGCAGTAGGACAGGAAACACCATATATTTT. It codes for CASSRTGNTIYF.

This chain links TRBV20-1 with TRBJ1-1; D gene uncertain. The CDR3 contains 11 residues. Germline CDR1 reads DFQATT; CDR2 reads SNEGSKA (reference sequence). V lost 5 bases to trimming and J lost 3 bases, with 7 bases between them. Written as DNA, the CDR3 is TGCAGTGCTCCGGGTGACACTGAAGCTTTCTTT. Translating gives CSAPGDTEAFF.

The chain is built from TRBV28 and TRBJ2-7; 7 nucleotides match TRBD1. V lost 5 bases to trimming and J lost 6 bases; unmatched junction nucleotides: 16. The CDR3 runs 16 residues. Germline CDR1 reads MDHEN; CDR2 reads SYDVKM. CDR3 DNA sequence: TGTGCCAGCAGTGGGCACGGACAGGCCGTTAAGGGCGAGCAGTACTTC. Translating gives CASSGHGQAVKGEQYF.

The rearrangement joins TRBV30 to TRBJ1-1; D is unresolved. The CDR3 has 14 amino acids. CDR1 GTSNPN and CDR2 SVGIG come from the germline V gene (reference sequence). V lost 7 bases and J lost 5, with 20 bases in between. CDR3: CASTRRSSSTEAFF. Here the CDR3 DNA reads TGTGCCTCGACCCGGAGGTCGTCTTCGACTGAAGCTTTCTTT. Together with reference TRBV30 and TRBJ1-1, the CDR3 gives the full variable domain: SQTIHQWPATLVQPVGSPLSLECTVEGTSNPNLYWYRQAAGRGLQLLFYSVGIGQISSEVPQNLSASRPQDRQFILSSKKLLLSDSGFYLCASTRRSSSTEAFFGQGTRLTVV.

The V gene is TRBV3-1 (or the pseudogene TRBV3-2), the J gene TRBJ2-1; unclear D gene. Germline lookup yields CDR1 LGHDT and CDR2 YNNKEL (reference sequence). CDR3 length: 15 residues. Trimming pared 0 bases from V and 6 bases from J, leaving 12 bases between. In DNA form, the CDR3 reads TGTGCCAGCAGCCAAGAAGCTCTTGTGTTCAATGAGCAGTTCTTC. Its translation: CASSQEALVFNEQFF.

In this sample, this clone turned up once. CDR3 sequence reads: CATSRQGNTIYF. DNA of the CDR3: TGTGCCACCAGCAGACAGGGAAACACCATATATTTT. The V call is TRBV15, the J call TRBJ1-3; D is ambiguous. Per germline, CDR1 LNHNV and CDR2 YYDKDF (reference sequence). The CDR3 has 12 amino acids. V gave up 2 bases and J gave up 4 bases, with 3 bases separating them.

A single count supports this clone. V gene TRBV3-1 (or the pseudogene TRBV3-2) combines with J gene TRBJ2-7, with 7 positions matching TRBD1. CDR3 length: 15 residues. Trimming at V came to 3 bases and at J to 1 base, leaving 6 bases not matched to a gene. Germline CDR1 is LGHDT and CDR2 is YNNKEL (reference sequence). The CDR3 DNA reads as TGTGCCAGCAGCCATTCAGGGGGAAGTTCCTACGAGCAGTACTTC. Protein product: CASSHSGGSSYEQYF.

The chain has TRBV18 and TRBJ2-3; D ambiguous. V was trimmed by 1 base and J by 1 base, leaving 18 bases between them. This CDR3 is 18 amino acids long. Germline loops: CDR1 KGHSH, CDR2 LQKENI. Written as DNA, the CDR3 is TGTGCCAGCTCACCACTGGGTTCGGCGGTCGGTCGCACAGATACGCAGTATTTT. Translation: CASSPLGSAVGRTDTQYF.

The chain recombines TRBV11-3 with TRBJ1-2; no reliable D call. Trimming removed 5 bases from V and 0 bases from J, with 13 bases in between. This CDR3 has 15 amino acids. CDR1 is SGHNT and CDR2 is YENEEA in the germline V gene. CDR3 sequence (DNA): TGTGCCAGCAGCCCCGTTAGTCGAGCTAACTATGGCTACACCTTC. Encoded protein: CASSPVSRANYGYTF. The whole variable domain, filled in from reference TRBV11-3 and TRBJ1-2, reads EAGVVQSPRYKIIEKKQPVAFWCNPISGHNTLYWYLQNLGQGPELLIRYENEEAVDDSQLPKDRFSAERLKGVDSTLKIQPAELGDSAVYLCASSPVSRANYGYTFGSGTRLTVV.

The chain combines TRBV7-2 with TRBJ1-2, with 9 bases matching TRBD1. This CDR3 region has 14 residues. With V trimmed by 1 base and J by 4 bases, 1 base remained unmatched. Germline loops: CDR1 SGHTA, CDR2 FQGNSA. The CDR3 region is CASSLGGQGYGYTF. The CDR3 DNA reads as TGTGCCAGCAGCTTAGGGGGACAGGGCTATGGCTACACCTTC.